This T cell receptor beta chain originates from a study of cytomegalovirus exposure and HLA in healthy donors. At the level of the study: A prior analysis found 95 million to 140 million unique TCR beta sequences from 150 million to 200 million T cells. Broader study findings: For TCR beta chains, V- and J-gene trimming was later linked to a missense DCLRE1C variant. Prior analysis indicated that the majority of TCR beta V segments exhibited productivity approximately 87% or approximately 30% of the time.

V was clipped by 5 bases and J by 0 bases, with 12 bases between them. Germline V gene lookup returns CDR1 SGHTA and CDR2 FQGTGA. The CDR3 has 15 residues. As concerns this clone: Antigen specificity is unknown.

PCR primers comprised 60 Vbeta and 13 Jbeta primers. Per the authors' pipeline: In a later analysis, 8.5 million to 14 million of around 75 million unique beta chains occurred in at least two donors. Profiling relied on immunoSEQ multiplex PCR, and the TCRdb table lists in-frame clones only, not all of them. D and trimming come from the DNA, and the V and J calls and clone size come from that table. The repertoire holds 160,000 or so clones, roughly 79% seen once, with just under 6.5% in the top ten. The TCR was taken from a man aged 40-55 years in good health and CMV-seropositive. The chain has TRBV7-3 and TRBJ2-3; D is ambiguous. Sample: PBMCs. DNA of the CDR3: TGTGCCAGCAGCCTTACAGATTCAAGCACAGATACGCAGTATTTT. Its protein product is CASSLTDSSTDTQYF.